This T cell receptor beta chain was documented in a study of early T cells in non-severe SARS-CoV-2 infection. Turning to the study itself: The authors sequenced bulk RNA from unsorted whole blood, leaving chains unpaired. Study outcomes and limitations: Using VDJdb, the matching emphasized anti-spike CD8 responses while missing private and CD4 specificities.

The CDR3 sequence is 17 residues long. V lost 6 bases to trimming and J lost 2 bases, with 22 bases between them. Germline V gene sequence: CDR1 MDHEN, CDR2 SYDVKM. Individual cDNA molecules were tagged with unique molecular identifiers, the study reported. TCRdb re-derived calls from the 5' RACE reads in MiXCR, one entry per CDR3 protein. The sample includes around 50,000 distinct CDR3 sequences, around 12% of them seen just once. This clonotype was picked up many times. Antigen specificity is unknown. Sequences were obtained from whole blood. The receptor comes from an adult who was a healthcare worker with PCR-confirmed SARS-CoV-2 infection or an uninfected control (not recorded which). The genes are TRBV28 and TRBJ2-5; the D is unclear. The CDR3 sequence is CASSPTLGSRPQETQYF. The CDR3 DNA sequence: TGTGCCAGCAGCCCCACCTTGGGTAGCAGACCACAAGAGACCCAGTACTTC.